This TCR beta chain was documented in a study of T-cell reconstitution after alpha-beta-depleted transplantation in children. Turning to this clonotype: Antigen unknown.

Study-wide findings and caveats: It was reported that alpha-beta T cells came from several hundred expanded graft clones (about two months after transplant).

Germline V CDR1 and CDR2: SSHAT, FNYEAQ (reference sequence). V dropped 2 bases and J dropped 5 bases, with 10 bases sitting between them. This CDR3 is 13 amino acids long. Unique molecular identifiers featured in how the TCRbeta library was prepared. From the PCR reads, TCRdb called clonotypes with MiXCR, one entry per CDR3 protein. The table records about 200,000 distinct CDR3 sequences, roughly 18% of them present only once. The chain is built from TRBV7-7 and TRBJ2-7; TRBD1 is a possible D gene (5 bases). The TCR sequence derives from a male patient under 10 years old who had a stem cell transplant for acute lymphoblastic leukemia, so the T cells may come from the graft donor. The sample was PBMCs, mostly from graft donor cells, taken 360 days after TCRalphabeta/CD19-depleted stem cell transplant. DNA for the CDR3: TGTGCCAGCAGCTTAACGACAGTTGACGAGCAGTACTTC. This gives the protein CASSLTTVDEQYF.